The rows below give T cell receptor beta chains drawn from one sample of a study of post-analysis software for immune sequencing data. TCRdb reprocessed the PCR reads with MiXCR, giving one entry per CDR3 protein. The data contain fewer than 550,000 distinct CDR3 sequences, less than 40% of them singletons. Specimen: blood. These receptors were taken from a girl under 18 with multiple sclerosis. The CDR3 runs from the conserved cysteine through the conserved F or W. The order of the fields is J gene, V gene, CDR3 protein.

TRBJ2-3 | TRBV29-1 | CSVDSGTDTQYF
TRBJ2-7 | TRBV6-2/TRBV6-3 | CASSYSPDTTYEQYF
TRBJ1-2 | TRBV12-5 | CASGLEGQINYGYTF
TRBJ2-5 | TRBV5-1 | CASSLERTGGWKTQYF
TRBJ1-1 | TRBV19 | CASSIGGSSAFF
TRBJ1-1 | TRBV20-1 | CSARDPGWANTEAFF
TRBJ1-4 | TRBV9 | CASSQDHGTTNEKLFF
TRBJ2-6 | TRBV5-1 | CASSSTSGANVLTF
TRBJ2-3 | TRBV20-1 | CSAATGDRTDTQYF
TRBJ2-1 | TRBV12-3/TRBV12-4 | CASRHGTSGGLGGEQFF
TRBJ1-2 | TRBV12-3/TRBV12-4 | CANSLRTVQVYGYTF
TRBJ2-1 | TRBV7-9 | CASSLMGEWQFF
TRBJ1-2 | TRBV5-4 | CASSFRTANGYTF
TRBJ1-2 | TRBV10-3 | CAIRRLQDYGYTF
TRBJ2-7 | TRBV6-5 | CASSYGWGQGVYEQYF
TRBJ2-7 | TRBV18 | CASSPPLTNPFHEQYF
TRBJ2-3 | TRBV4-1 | CASSQVASGVGVGRETQYF
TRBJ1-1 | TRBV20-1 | CSADAASRDGDTEAFF
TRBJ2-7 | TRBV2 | CASNTGSSYEQYF
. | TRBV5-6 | CASSLQDLGETQYF
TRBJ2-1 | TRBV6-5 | CASSYVRGATPWGQFF
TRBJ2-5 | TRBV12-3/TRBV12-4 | CASSPGAGKETQYF
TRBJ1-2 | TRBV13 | CAGSSDQGDVDGYTF
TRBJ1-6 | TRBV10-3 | CAIRGQADNSPLHF
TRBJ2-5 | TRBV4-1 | CASSQDWGKETQYF
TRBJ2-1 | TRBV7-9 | CASSSTLGGNEQFF
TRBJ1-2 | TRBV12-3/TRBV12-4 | CASSPGTGINYGYTF
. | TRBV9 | CASSVVGAGETQYF
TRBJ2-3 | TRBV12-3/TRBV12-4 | CASSGLERGTLTDTQYF
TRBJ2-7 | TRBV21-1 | CASSKGETGTYEQYF
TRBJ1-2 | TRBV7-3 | CASSQGGRHGYTF
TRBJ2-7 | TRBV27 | CASSFAGGYEQYF
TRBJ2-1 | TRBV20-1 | CSARWGLAINEQFF
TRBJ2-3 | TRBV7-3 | CASSPGLVIPTDTQYF
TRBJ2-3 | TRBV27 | CASSFTTSTDTQYF
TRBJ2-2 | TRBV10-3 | CAISLGQGTTGELFF
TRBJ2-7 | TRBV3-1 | CASSHIGQGRYEQYF
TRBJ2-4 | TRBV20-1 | CSVPNSRGGIQYF
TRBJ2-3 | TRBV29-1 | CSVTLILAGGDADTQYF
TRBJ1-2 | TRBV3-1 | CASSQDGQGARSVGYTF
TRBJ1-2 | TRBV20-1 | CSAMIHPQDSNYGYTF
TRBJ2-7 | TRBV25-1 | CASSEIDTSGYGQYF
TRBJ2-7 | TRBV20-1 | CSATGTARDEQYF
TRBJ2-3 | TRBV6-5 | CASSQQQGWTDTQYF
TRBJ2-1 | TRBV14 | CASSQVRPNEQFF
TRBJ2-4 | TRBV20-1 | CSARVGTGRIAKNIQYF
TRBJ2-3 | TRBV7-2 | CASSSHLAGGPTDTQYF
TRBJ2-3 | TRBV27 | CASSVLRAIFTDTQYF
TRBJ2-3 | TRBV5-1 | CASSFQRVSTDTQYF